Below, 14 T cell receptor beta chains from the same sample are listed, as sequenced in a study of cytomegalovirus exposure and HLA in healthy donors. Researchers ran the PCR with 60 Vbeta and 13 Jbeta primers. Libraries were prepared by immunoSEQ multiplex PCR; TCRdb keeps only in-frame clonotypes and omits some of them. The top ten clones hold roughly 1.5% of a sample with approximately 200,000 clones, roughly 80% of them seen once. Sample: PBMCs. These receptors originate from a girl between 5 and 17 years old in good health and CMV-seronegative.

This clone was seen just once. V is TRBV28 and J is TRBJ2-5; 9 nucleotides match TRBD2. Germline trimming cut 10 bases from V and 4 bases from J; bases unmatched to any gene: 10. Germline V gene sequence: CDR1 MDHEN, CDR2 SYDVKM. CDR3 size: 14 residues. The chain's CDR3 is CATRGGGVSETQYF. CDR3 in DNA: TGTGCCACGCGGGGGGGAGGGGTATCAGAGACCCAGTACTTC. Combining the CDR3 with reference TRBV28 and TRBJ2-5 gives the whole variable domain DVKVTQSSRYLVKRTGEKVFLECVQDMDHENMFWYRQDPGLGLRLIYFSYDVKMKEKGDIPEGYSVSREKKERFSLILESASTNQTSMYLCATRGGGVSETQYFGPGTRLLVL.

This chain links TRBV28 with TRBJ1-2, with D tentatively TRBD1 (5 bases). This CDR3 contains 12 residues. Germline CDR1 reads MDHEN; CDR2 reads SYDVKM. V lost 5 bases and J 2 bases, leaving 6 bases between the germline ends. The DNA of the CDR3 is TGTGCCAGCAGTCAGGGAAACTATGGCTACACCTTC. Translating it yields CASSQGNYGYTF.

V usage is TRBV28 and J usage is TRBJ2-3, with 7 positions matching TRBD2. Germline V gene lookup returns CDR1 MDHEN and CDR2 SYDVKM. The CDR3 runs 15 residues. V lost 5 bases and J lost 2; bases outside the gene matches: 7. The CDR3 loop reads CASSGGTSVTDTQYF. In DNA form, the CDR3 reads TGTGCCAGCAGTGGAGGAACTAGCGTCACAGATACGCAGTATTTT.

On this clone itself: An end of the junction differs from the germline gene, which may be a read error. V gene TRBV27 combines with J gene TRBJ2-1; 10 nucleotides align to TRBD2. This CDR3 has 17 amino acids. CDR1 and CDR2 (germline): MNHEY, SMNVEV (reference sequence). The chain's CDR3 is CAGSPGLAVISYNEQFF. The CDR3 nucleotides read TGTGCCGGCAGTCCCGGACTAGCGGTGATCTCCTACAATGAGCAGTTCTTC.

The rearrangement links TRBV5-1 to TRBJ2-5; 7 nucleotides match TRBD2. Per germline, CDR1 SGHRS and CDR2 YFSETQ. The CDR3 spans 15 residues. V was clipped by 6 bases and J by 2 bases; unmatched bases: 10. For the CDR3, the DNA is TGCGCCAGCAATCCCGCTAGCGGACAACAAGAGACCCAGTACTTC. Its protein is CASNPASGQQETQYF.

This clone occurred a few times. The genes are TRBV19 and TRBJ1-6; D ambiguous. This CDR3 region has 17 residues. Trimming took 3 bases from V and 0 from J, leaving 12 bases between them. The germline V gene has CDR1 LNHDA and CDR2 SQIVND (reference sequence). The CDR3 loop reads CASSIRRAGSYNSPLHF. The DNA of the CDR3 is TGTGCCAGTAGTATCAGGAGGGCCGGCTCCTATAATTCACCCCTCCACTTT.

The J gene is TRBJ2-3, the V gene TRBV6-1; D might be TRBD2 (5 bases). This CDR3 is 12 amino acids long. Trimming cost V 4 bases and J 9 bases, with 11 bases left between them. The germline V gene encodes CDR1 MNHNS and CDR2 SASEGT. CDR3 protein: CASSVGERTQYF. The CDR3 nucleotides read TGTGCCAGCAGTGTCGGGGAGAGGACGCAGTATTTT.

The V call is TRBV14, the J call TRBJ2-1; D gene ambiguous. Germline-derived CDR1 and CDR2 are SGHDN and FVKESK. CDR3 length: 16 amino acids. Trimming removed 5 bases from V and 8 bases from J, with 22 bases in between. The CDR3 region has the DNA TGTGCCAGCAGCGAAAACACACTGGCCCTAGTGGATGAGCAGTTCTTC. Its protein product is CASSENTLALVDEQFF.

The rearrangement uses TRBV28 and TRBJ1-2; 10 nucleotides match TRBD1. The germline CDR1 and CDR2 sequences are MDHEN and SYDVKM. This CDR3 is 16 amino acids long. The J segment lost 4 bases and the V segment lost 3 bases, leaving 8 bases of the junction unmatched. The CDR3 loop reads CASSLAGTGVFYGYTF. As DNA, the CDR3 is TGTGCCAGCAGTTTGGCCGGGACAGGGGTGTTCTATGGCTACACCTTC.

This clone has a single count. J is TRBJ2-3 and V is TRBV2, with 7 bases identical to TRBD2. This CDR3 spans 14 amino acids. The V segment lost 7 bases and the J segment 9 bases; nucleotides outside the gene matches: 13. Germline CDR1 SNHLY, CDR2 FYNNEI. The DNA for the CDR3 is TGTGCCAGCAAGTCCGGCGGGAGAGGGGCGACGCAGTATTTT. Translating it yields CASKSGGRGATQYF.

The chain couples TRBV2 to TRBJ2-1, with a tentative D call TRBD2 (5 bases). There are 15 residues in the CDR3. Germline V gives CDR1 SNHLY, CDR2 FYNNEI. Trimming left V 5 bases short and J 9 bases short, with 20 bases between. CDR3 DNA: TGTGCCAGCAGTCCGAGCGGAGGAGGTGGAGTTGAGCAGTTCTTC. Protein sequence: CASSPSGGGGVEQFF.

The chain uses TRBV30 and TRBJ2-3; possible D gene TRBD2, 5 bases. The CDR3 has 12 residues. Germline-derived CDR1 and CDR2 are GTSNPN and SVGIG (reference sequence). Trimming left V 5 bases short and J 3 bases short, with 9 bases between. The CDR3 DNA reads TGTGCCTGGCATAGCGTAACAGATACGCAGTATTTT. Its translation is CAWHSVTDTQYF.

V and J are TRBV28 and TRBJ1-5, with unresolved D. Germline lookup yields CDR1 MDHEN and CDR2 SYDVKM. CDR3 size: 14 residues. Trimming pared 2 bases from V and 1 base from J, leaving 6 bases between. The CDR3 DNA sequence: TGTGCCAGCAGTTTAGAGTACAGCAATCAGCCCCAGCATTTT. This gives the protein CASSLEYSNQPQHF. The whole variable domain, filled in from reference TRBV28 and TRBJ1-5, reads DVKVTQSSRYLVKRTGEKVFLECVQDMDHENMFWYRQDPGLGLRLIYFSYDVKMKEKGDIPEGYSVSREKKERFSLILESASTNQTSMYLCASSLEYSNQPQHFGDGTRLSIL.

This sequence joins TRBV28 and TRBJ1-5, with D maybe TRBD1 (6 bases). V was trimmed by 6 bases and J by 3 bases, leaving 15 bases between them. The CDR3 has 15 amino acids. The germline CDR1 and CDR2 sequences are MDHEN and SYDVKM. The CDR3 protein is CASRGAAGNNQPQHF. The CDR3 DNA reads TGTGCCAGCAGGGGGGCCGCCGGAAACAATCAGCCCCAGCATTTT.